Listed below are T cell receptor beta chains from one sample, sequenced in a study of CD8+CD57+ T cells in acquired aplastic anemia. TCRdb redid the calling of the reads with MiXCR, one entry per CDR3 protein. The sample has 200,000 or so distinct CDR3 sequences; approximately 50% are singletons. Sequencing was done on a sample of sorted CD4+, CD8+, or CD8+CD57+ T cells (not recorded which) from PBMCs. The receptors were sampled from a human donor with aplastic anemia. The CDR3 runs from the conserved cysteine through the conserved F or W. The D gene is left open where the match is weak. For some rows the clone size is stated as once, few or many, or as a class when expanded; others skip it.

size: NA
length: 14
V: TRBV20-1
D: NA
J: TRBJ1-1
DNA: TGCAGTGCTAGTCGGGTCGCATGGAGCACTGAAGCTTTCTTT
CDR3: CSASRVAWSTEAFF

size: NA
length: 12
V: TRBV9
D: NA
J: TRBJ1-1
DNA: TGTGCCAGCAGCTCAGGTCCGGCTGAAGCTTTCTTT
CDR3: CASSSGPAEAFF

size: few
length: 12
V: TRBV24-1
D: TRBD2
J: TRBJ2-7
DNA: TGTGCCACCAGAGGGACTAGCGGCGAGCAGTACTTC
CDR3: CATRGTSGEQYF

size: many
length: 18
V: TRBV10-1
D: TRBD2
J: TRBJ2-2
DNA: TGCGCCAGCAGTGAGGGACTAGCGGGAGTCGGAAGTTTAGGGGAGCTGTTTTTT
CDR3: CASSEGLAGVGSLGELFF

size: NA
length: 13
V: TRBV2
D: NA
J: TRBJ2-1
DNA: TGTGCCAGCAGCGCCTTTCTAGTGAATGAGCAGTTCTTC
CDR3: CASSAFLVNEQFF

size: many
length: 13
V: TRBV4-1
D: NA
J: TRBJ1-6
DNA: TGCGCCAGCAGCCAAGAGGGCCGATCACCCCTCCACTTT
CDR3: CASSQEGRSPLHF

size: NA
length: 15
V: TRBV19
D: TRBD1
J: TRBJ1-5
DNA: TGTGCCAGTAGTATATTCCCGCAGGGGGGTCAGCCCCAGCATTTT
CDR3: CASSIFPQGGQPQHF

size: NA
length: 13
V: TRBV7-9
D: NA
J: TRBJ2-1
DNA: TGTGCCAGCAGCTTAGAATTAAACAATGAGCAGTTCTTC
CDR3: CASSLELNNEQFF

size: NA
length: 14
V: TRBV12-3/TRBV12-4
D: TRBD2
J: TRBJ2-4
DNA: TGTGCCAGCAGTTTGCGGCGGGGGAAAAACATTCAGTACTTC
CDR3: CASSLRRGKNIQYF

size: few
length: 17
V: TRBV27
D: NA
J: TRBJ1-5
DNA: TGTGCCAGCAGTCCCTCCCAGGGCCCCTATAGCAATCAGCCCCAGCATTTT
CDR3: CASSPSQGPYSNQPQHF

size: NA
length: 14
V: TRBV10-1
D: NA
J: TRBJ1-1
DNA: TGCGCCAGCAGTGACTCGAGAGGGCGTACTGAAGCTTTCTTT
CDR3: CASSDSRGRTEAFF

size: NA
length: 13
V: TRBV12-5
D: TRBD1
J: TRBJ1-2
DNA: TGTGCTAGTGGTGGGACAGGGGTCGATGGCTACACCTTC
CDR3: CASGGTGVDGYTF

size: NA
length: 16
V: TRBV9
D: NA
J: TRBJ1-4
DNA: TGTGCCAGCAGCGTAGGTACGGGATGGGCTAATGAAAAACTGTTTTTT
CDR3: CASSVGTGWANEKLFF

size: NA
length: 14
V: TRBV7-3
D: TRBD1
J: TRBJ1-6
DNA: TGTGCCAGCAGCGTCGGGACAGGGGATTCACCCCTCCACTTT
CDR3: CASSVGTGDSPLHF

size: NA
length: 15
V: TRBV5-1
D: NA
J: TRBJ2-2
DNA: TGCGCCACCGCGACCGGGACAACGAACACCGGGGAGCTGTTTTTT
CDR3: CATATGTTNTGELFF